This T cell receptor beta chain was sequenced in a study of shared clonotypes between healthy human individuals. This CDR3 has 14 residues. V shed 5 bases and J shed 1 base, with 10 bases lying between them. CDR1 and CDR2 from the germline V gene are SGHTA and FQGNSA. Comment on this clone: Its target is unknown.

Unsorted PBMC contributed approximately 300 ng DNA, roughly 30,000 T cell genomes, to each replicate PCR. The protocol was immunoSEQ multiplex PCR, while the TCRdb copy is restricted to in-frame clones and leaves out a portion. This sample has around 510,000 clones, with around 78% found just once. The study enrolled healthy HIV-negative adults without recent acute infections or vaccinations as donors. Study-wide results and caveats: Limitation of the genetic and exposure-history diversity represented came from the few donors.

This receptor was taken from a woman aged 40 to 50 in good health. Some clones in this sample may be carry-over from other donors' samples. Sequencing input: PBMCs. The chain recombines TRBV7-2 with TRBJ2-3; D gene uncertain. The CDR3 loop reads CASSPNTGTDTQYF. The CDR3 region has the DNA TGTGCCAGCAGCCCAAACACCGGCACAGATACGCAGTATTTT.